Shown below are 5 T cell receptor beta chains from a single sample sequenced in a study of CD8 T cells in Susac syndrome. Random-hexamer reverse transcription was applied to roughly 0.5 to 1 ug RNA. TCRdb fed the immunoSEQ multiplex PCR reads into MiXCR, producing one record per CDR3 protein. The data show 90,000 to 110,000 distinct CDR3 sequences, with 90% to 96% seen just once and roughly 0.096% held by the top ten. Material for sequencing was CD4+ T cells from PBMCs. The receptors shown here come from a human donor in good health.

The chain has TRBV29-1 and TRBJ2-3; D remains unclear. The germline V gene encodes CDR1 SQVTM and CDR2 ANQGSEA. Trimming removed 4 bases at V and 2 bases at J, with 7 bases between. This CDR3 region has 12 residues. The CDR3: CSVGLFTDTQYF. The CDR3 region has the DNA TGCAGCGTTGGACTTTTCACAGATACGCAGTATTTT.

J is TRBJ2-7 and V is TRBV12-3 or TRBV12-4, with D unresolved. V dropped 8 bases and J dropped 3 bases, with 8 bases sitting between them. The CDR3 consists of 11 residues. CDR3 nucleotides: TGTGCCAGCCGCGAGGACTACGAGCAGTACTTC. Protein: CASREDYEQYF.

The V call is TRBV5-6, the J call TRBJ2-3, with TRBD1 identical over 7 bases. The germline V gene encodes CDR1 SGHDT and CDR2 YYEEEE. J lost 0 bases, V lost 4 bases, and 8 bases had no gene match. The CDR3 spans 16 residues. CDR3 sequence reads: CASSRGDSASTDTQYF. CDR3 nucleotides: TGTGCCAGCAGCCGAGGGGACAGTGCTAGCACAGATACGCAGTATTTT. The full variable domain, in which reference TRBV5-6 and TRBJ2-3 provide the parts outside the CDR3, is DAGVTQSPTHLIKTRGQQVTLRCSPKSGHDTVSWYQQALGQGPQFIFQYYEEEERQRGNFPDRFSGHQFPNYSSELNVNALLLGDSALYLCASSRGDSASTDTQYFGPGTRLTVL.

In DNA form, the CDR3 reads TGCGCCAGCAGCCAAGATTTCGTGAGTCAAGGCACCGGGGAGCTGTTTTTT. Protein sequence: CASSQDFVSQGTGELFF. The chain employs TRBV4-3 and TRBJ2-2; D is uncertain. Germline V CDR1 and CDR2: LGHNA, YSLEER. There are 17 residues in the CDR3. V was pared by 0 bases and J by 4 bases, with 15 bases between.

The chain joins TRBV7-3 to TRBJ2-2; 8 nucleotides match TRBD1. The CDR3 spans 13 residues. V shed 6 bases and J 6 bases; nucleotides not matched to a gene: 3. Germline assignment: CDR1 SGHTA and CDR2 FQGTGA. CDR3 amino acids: CASRFRGPGELFF. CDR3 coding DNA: TGTGCCAGCAGATTCAGGGGGCCCGGGGAGCTGTTTTTT.